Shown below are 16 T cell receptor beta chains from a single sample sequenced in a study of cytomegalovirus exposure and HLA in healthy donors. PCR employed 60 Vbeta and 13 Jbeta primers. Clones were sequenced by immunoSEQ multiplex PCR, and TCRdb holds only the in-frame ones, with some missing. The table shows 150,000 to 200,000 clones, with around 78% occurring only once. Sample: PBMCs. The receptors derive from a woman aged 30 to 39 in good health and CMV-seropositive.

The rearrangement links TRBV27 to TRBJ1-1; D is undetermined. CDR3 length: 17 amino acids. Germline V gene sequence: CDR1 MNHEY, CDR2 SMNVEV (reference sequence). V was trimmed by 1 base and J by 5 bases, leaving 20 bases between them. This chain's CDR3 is CASSLFISPKLRTEAFF. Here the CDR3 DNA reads TGTGCCAGCAGTTTATTTATCAGTCCGAAGCTCAGGACTGAAGCTTTCTTT.

CDR3 DNA sequence: TGCGCCAGCAGCATAGGACAGAACACTGAAGCTTTCTTT. It specifies CASSIGQNTEAFF. This chain uses TRBV5-1 with TRBJ1-1; tentative D call: TRBD1 (5 bases). The CDR3 consists of 13 residues. CDR1 is SGHRS, CDR2 YFSETQ, per germline. With 4 bases removed from V and 1 base from J, the gap between germline ends came to 8 bases.

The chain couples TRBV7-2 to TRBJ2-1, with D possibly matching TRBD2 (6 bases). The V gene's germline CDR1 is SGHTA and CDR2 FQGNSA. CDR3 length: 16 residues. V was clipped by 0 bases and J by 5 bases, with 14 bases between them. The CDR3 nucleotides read TGTGCCAGCAGCTTAGCTATAGCGACTAGAGACAATGAGCAGTTCTTC. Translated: CASSLAIATRDNEQFF.

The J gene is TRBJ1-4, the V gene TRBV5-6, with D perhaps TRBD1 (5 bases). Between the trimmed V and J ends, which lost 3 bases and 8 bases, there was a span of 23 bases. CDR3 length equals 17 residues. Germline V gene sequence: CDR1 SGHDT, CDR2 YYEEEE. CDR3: CASSSAGGGAPWEKLFF. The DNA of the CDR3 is TGTGCCAGCAGCTCTGCGGGAGGTGGGGCCCCCTGGGAAAAACTGTTTTTT.

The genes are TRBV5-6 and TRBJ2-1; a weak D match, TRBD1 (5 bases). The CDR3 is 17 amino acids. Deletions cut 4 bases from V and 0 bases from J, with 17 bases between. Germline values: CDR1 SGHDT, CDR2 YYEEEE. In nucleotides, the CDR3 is TGTGCCAGCAGCCCCCGGCAGGGAACCATCTCCTACAATGAGCAGTTCTTC. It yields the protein CASSPRQGTISYNEQFF.

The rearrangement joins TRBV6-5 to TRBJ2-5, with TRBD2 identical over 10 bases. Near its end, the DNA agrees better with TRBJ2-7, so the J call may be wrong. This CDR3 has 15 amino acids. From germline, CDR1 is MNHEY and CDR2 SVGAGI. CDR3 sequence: CASAPWGLARNEQYF. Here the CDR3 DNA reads TGTGCCAGCGCCCCTTGGGGACTAGCGAGAAACGAGCAGTACTTC.

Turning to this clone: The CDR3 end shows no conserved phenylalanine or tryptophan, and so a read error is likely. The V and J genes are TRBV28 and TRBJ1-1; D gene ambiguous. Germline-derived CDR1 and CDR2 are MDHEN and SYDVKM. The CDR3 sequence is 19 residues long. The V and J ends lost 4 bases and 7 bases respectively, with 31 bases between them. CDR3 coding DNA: TGTGCCAGCAGTTCCCCCTTCAAGACAAGGCTGGGAGAGGCCGGTGAAGCTTTCCTT. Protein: CASSSPFKTRLGEAGEAFL.

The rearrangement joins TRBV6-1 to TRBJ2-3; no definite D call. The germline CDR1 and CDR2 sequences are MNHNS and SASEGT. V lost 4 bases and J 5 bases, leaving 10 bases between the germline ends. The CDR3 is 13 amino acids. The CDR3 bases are TGTGCCAGCAGTGCTTCCAGGAAAGATACGCAGTATTTT. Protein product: CASSASRKDTQYF.

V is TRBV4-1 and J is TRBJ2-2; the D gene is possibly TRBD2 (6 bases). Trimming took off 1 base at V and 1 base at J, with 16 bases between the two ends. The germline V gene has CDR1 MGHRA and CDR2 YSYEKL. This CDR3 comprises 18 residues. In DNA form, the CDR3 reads TGCGCCAGCAGCCAAGTATTGGGGGGACGGGAGAACACCGGGGAGCTGTTTTTT. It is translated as CASSQVLGGRENTGELFF.

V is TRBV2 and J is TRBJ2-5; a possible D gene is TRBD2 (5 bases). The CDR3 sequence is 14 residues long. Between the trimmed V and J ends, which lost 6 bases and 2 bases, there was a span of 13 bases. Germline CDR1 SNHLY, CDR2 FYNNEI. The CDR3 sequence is CASRVDFTQETQYF. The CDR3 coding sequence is TGTGCCAGCAGGGTGGACTTCACGCAAGAGACCCAGTACTTC.

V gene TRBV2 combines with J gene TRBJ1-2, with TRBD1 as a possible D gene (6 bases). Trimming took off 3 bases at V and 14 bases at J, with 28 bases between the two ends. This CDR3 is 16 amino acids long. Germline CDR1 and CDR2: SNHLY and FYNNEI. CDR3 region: CASSESRILAGGRSTF. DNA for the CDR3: TGTGCCAGCAGTGAGAGTCGGATCCTAGCGGGGGGGCGTAGTACCTTC.

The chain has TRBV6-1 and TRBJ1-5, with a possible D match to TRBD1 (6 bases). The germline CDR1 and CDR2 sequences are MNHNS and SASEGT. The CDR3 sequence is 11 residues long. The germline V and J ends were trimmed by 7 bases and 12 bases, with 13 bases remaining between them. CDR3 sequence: CASTMGAGQHF. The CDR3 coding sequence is TGTGCCAGCACCATGGGGGCCGGCCAGCATTTT.

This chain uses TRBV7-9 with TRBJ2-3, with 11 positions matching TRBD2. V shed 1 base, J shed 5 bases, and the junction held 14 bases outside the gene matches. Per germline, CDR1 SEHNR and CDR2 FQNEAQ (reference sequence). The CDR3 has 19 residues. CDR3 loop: CASSLDRITSGSPRDTQYF. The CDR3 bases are TGTGCCAGCAGCTTAGACCGGATCACTAGCGGGAGCCCCAGAGATACGCAGTATTTT.

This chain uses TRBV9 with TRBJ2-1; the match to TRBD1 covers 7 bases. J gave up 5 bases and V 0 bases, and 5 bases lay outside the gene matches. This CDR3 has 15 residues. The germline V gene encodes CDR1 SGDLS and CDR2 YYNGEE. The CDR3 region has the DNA TGTGCCAGCAGCGTAGTAGGGGGCCTCCACAATGAGCAGTTCTTC. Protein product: CASSVVGGLHNEQFF.

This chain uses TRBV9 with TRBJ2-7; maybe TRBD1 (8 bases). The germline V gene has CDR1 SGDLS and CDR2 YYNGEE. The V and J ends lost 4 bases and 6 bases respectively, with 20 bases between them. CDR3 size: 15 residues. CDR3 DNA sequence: TGTGCCAGCAGCCCCGGGGGGACAGGACTTCTCGAGCAGTACTTC. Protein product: CASSPGGTGLLEQYF.

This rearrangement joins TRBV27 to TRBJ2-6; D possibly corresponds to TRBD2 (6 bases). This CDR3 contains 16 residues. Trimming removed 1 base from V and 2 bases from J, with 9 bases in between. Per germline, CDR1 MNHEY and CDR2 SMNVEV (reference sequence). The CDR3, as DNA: TGTGCCAGCAGTTTATTATCGGGAGCTGGGGCCAACGTCCTGACTTTC. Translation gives CASSLLSGAGANVLTF.